Following are 14 T cell receptor beta chains from one sample sequenced in a study of vaccination and CD4 T cells after COVID-19. Time point meaning: late sampling 161 to 241 days after vaccination in a few convalescent patients. Treatment denoted: approximately nine-day PBMC culture with coronavirus spike peptide pools or control peptides (ViraFEST assay). Oncomine TCR Beta short-read sequencing was applied to DNA from cultured CD4+ T cells. TCRdb re-called the PCR reads through MiXCR, storing one row per CDR3 protein. Among about 24,000 distinct CDR3 sequences listed, under 50% were seen once. No antigen has been identified for these receptors. The source material was CD4+ T cells from blood, cultured in vitro, sampled about 7 months after SARS-CoV-2 vaccination. All receptors derive from a human donor who had recovered from COVID-19.

V and J are TRBV28 and TRBJ2-5, with D uncertain. Per germline, CDR1 MDHEN and CDR2 SYDVKM. The CDR3 spans 15 residues. V was clipped by 3 bases and J by 4 bases, with 15 bases between them. The DNA of the CDR3 is TGTGCCAGCAGTTTTGCGCACCCAGCCCCAGAGACCCAGTACTTC. The encoded protein is CASSFAHPAPETQYF.

This clonotype was seen once. This sequence joins TRBV12-3 or TRBV12-4 and TRBJ2-3, with 7 bases that match TRBD1. V lost 4 bases and J lost 2; bases outside the gene matches: 6. There are 15 residues in the CDR3. CDR3 sequence (DNA): TGTGCCAGCAGTTCGCGAGGACAGGACACAGATACGCAGTATTTT. It encodes CASSSRGQDTDTQYF.

The rearrangement uses TRBV7-2 and TRBJ2-7; 8 bases match TRBD1. Looked up from germline, CDR1 is SGHTA and CDR2 is FQGNSA. V dropped 3 bases and J dropped 3; count of bases not matched to a gene: 7. CDR3 length: 15 amino acids. CDR3 region: CASSFTGGPYYEQYF. The CDR3 region has the DNA TGTGCCAGCAGCTTTACAGGGGGACCTTACTACGAGCAGTACTTC. Full variable domain (missing parts from reference TRBV7-2 and TRBJ2-7): GAGVSQSPSNKVTEKGKDVELRCDPISGHTALYWYRQSLGQGLEFLIYFQGNSAPDKSGLPSDRFSAERTGGSVSTLTIQRTQQEDSAVYLCASSFTGGPYYEQYFGPGTRLTVT.

The chain joins TRBV30 to TRBJ1-1; D is uncertain. Germline CDR1 GTSNPN, CDR2 SVGIG (reference sequence). Trimming cost V 2 bases and J 4 bases, with 11 bases left between them. The CDR3 runs 13 residues. In DNA, the CDR3 is TGTGCCTGGAGTATACAAGGTCTCACTGAAGCTTTCTTT. Its translation is CAWSIQGLTEAFF.

The chain employs TRBV6-5 and TRBJ2-7; possible D gene TRBD1, 6 bases. The ends were cut back, 2 bases at V and 7 bases at J, with 12 bases in the middle. Germline V lookup: CDR1 MNHEY, CDR2 SVGAGI. This CDR3 is built from 13 residues. The CDR3 here is CASSYIGGGEQYF. The CDR3 nucleotides are TGTGCCAGCAGTTACATTGGGGGCGGGGAGCAGTACTTC.

This clonotype was seen more than once but under ten times. The gene calls are TRBV7-2 and TRBJ1-1, with TRBD1 identical over 7 bases. The CDR3 runs to 14 residues. Looked up from germline, CDR1 is SGHTA and CDR2 is FQGNSA. Germline trimming cut 5 bases from V and 4 bases from J; bases unmatched to any gene: 7. The CDR3 protein is CASSRQGYGTEAFF. CDR3 DNA sequence: TGTGCCAGCAGCCGACAGGGTTACGGCACTGAAGCTTTCTTT.

This clonotype was picked up one time. The genes are TRBV7-8 and TRBJ1-5; D is unclear. V gave up 5 bases and J gave up 1 base, with 21 bases separating them. The CDR3 totals 18 residues. Germline values: CDR1 SGHVS, CDR2 FQNEAQ. CDR3 in amino acids: CASSHLYNTIDSNQPQHF. The CDR3 region has the DNA TGTGCCAGCAGCCATCTATATAACACTATCGACAGCAATCAGCCCCAGCATTTT. Together with reference TRBV7-8 and TRBJ1-5, the CDR3 gives the full variable domain: GAGVSQSPRYKVAKRGQDVALRCDPISGHVSLFWYQQALGQGPEFLTYFQNEAQLDKSGLPSDRFFAERPEGSVSTLKIQRTQQEDSAVYLCASSHLYNTIDSNQPQHFGDGTRLSIL.

J is TRBJ1-6 and V is TRBV20-1, with D perhaps TRBD1 (6 bases). Trimming took 6 bases from V and 7 from J, leaving 16 bases between them. CDR1 is DFQATT, CDR2 SNEGSKA, per germline (reference sequence). This CDR3 spans 14 amino acids. The CDR3 loop reads CSAGGHHGNSPLHF. The DNA of the CDR3 is TGCAGTGCCGGGGGCCACCATGGGAATTCACCCCTCCACTTT.

The chain joins TRBV2 to TRBJ2-7; possibly TRBD2 for D (6 bases). Trimming removed 6 bases from V and 6 bases from J, with 15 bases in between. Germline CDR1 is SNHLY and CDR2 is FYNNEI. The CDR3 loop spans 13 amino acids. CDR3 residues: CASSWMGGSEQYF. For the CDR3, the DNA is TGTGCCAGCAGCTGGATGGGGGGTTCCGAGCAGTACTTC. The whole variable domain, filled in from reference TRBV2 and TRBJ2-7, reads EPEVTQTPSHQVTQMGQEVILRCVPISNHLYFYWYRQILGQKVEFLVSFYNNEISEKSEIFDDQFSVERPDGSNFTLKIRSTKLEDSAMYFCASSWMGGSEQYFGPGTRLTVT.

This clonotype was counted only a few times. The rearrangement uses TRBV6-4 and TRBJ2-3; D is unresolved. The CDR3 has 13 amino acids. CDR1 is MRHNA, CDR2 SNTAGT, per germline. The V and J ends lost 3 bases and 4 bases respectively, with 8 bases between them. The CDR3, as DNA: TGTGCCAGCAGTGATCAGGCTGCAGATACGCAGTATTTT. It is translated as CASSDQAADTQYF.

This clonotype was counted once. The rearrangement joins TRBV6-1 to TRBJ2-6, with 7 nucleotides matching TRBD1. The CDR3 length is 17 residues. The V gene end was trimmed by 6 bases and the J gene end by 4 bases; junction bases not matched to a gene: 12. Looked up from germline, CDR1 is MNHNS and CDR2 is SASEGT. The CDR3 loop reads CASRTGDRVNGANVLTF. As DNA, the CDR3 is TGTGCCAGCAGAACCGGAGACAGGGTTAACGGGGCCAACGTCCTGACTTTC.

The chain combines TRBV7-2 with TRBJ2-7; 7 nucleotides align to TRBD1. V trimming: 5 bases; J trimming: 3 bases; junction bases outside the gene matches: 7. This CDR3 is 14 amino acids long. Germline assignment: CDR1 SGHTA and CDR2 FQGNSA. The CDR3 sequence is CASSRQGRDYEQYF. The CDR3, as DNA: TGTGCCAGCAGCCGACAGGGTAGGGACTACGAGCAGTACTTC.

The chain recombines TRBV23-1 with TRBJ2-1; D not certain. TRBV23-1 qualifies as an ORF whose function is uncertain. The ends were cut back, 0 bases at V and 4 bases at J, with 4 bases in the middle. The CDR3 extends over 13 amino acids. CDR3 DNA sequence: TGCGCCAGCAGTCAATCCTTATACAATGAGCAGTTCTTC. Its protein is CASSQSLYNEQFF.

This clonotype was counted only a few times. The V gene is TRBV28, the J gene TRBJ1-5; D remains unclear. CDR3 length equals 16 residues. The V gene lost 2 bases and the J gene lost 4 bases, with 15 bases spanning the gap. Per the germline V gene, CDR1 is MDHEN and CDR2 is SYDVKM. The CDR3: CASSLLSLGRNQPQHF. The CDR3 DNA reads TGTGCCAGCAGTTTACTCTCTTTGGGGAGGAATCAGCCCCAGCATTTT.